This T cell receptor (beta chain) was identified in a study of shared clonotypes between healthy human individuals. Study context: Donors, aged 18 to 49, were a couple of women and three men. Per donor, CD8 memory used one plate, CD8 naive used two, CD4 memory used three and CD4 naive used three. Points from the study as a whole: A generally larger estimated richness was seen in naive subsets than in memory subsets. When compared with the clonotypes that were shared by all four sorted-subset donors, the non-shared clonotypes turned out to have lower generation probabilities.

As concerns this clone: Its specificity is unknown.

J was trimmed by 4 bases and V by 2 bases; bases with no gene match: 4. This CDR3 is built from 15 residues. Germline assignment: CDR1 SGDLS and CDR2 YYNGEE. Profiled with immunoSEQ multiplex PCR; TCRdb holds only in-frame clones, not every one. The table has about 2.5 million clones, 92% seen once. The chain is built from TRBV9 and TRBJ2-3, with 10 bases aligning to TRBD1. What was sequenced was naive CD4+ T cells from PBMCs. Subset defined: CD45RA+ positively selected. This receptor was taken from a man younger than 35 in good health. Some clones in this sample may be carry-over from other donors' samples. CDR3 in amino acids: CASSVGQGVSDTQYF. Here the CDR3 DNA reads TGTGCCAGCAGCGTCGGACAGGGGGTATCAGATACGCAGTATTTT.